This T cell receptor (beta chain) was retrieved from a study of identifying expanded T cells in peripheral blood. Broader study findings: About 1.2 clones differed between technical replicates, versus around 15 and 18 over time.

This clone was picked up one time. Its specificity is unknown. Method: immunoSEQ multiplex PCR; TCRdb's copy keeps in-frame clones and lacks some. The sample lists about 110,000 clones, roughly nine tenths occurring once. The TCR originated in a person aged 18 to 70 in good health. Material: blood.

Here the CDR3 DNA reads TGTGCCAGCAGCTTAGCTGGGTCCCTTGCAGGGGAGACCCAGTACTTC. It translates to CASSLAGSLAGETQYF. The chain combines TRBV7-8 with TRBJ2-5; tentatively, D is TRBD1 (5 bases). This CDR3 region has 16 residues. Germline V gene sequence: CDR1 SGHVS, CDR2 FQNEAQ. V was clipped by 0 bases and J by 5 bases, with 16 bases between them.